The 23 T cell receptor beta chains below were found in one sample sequenced in a study of cytotoxic CD8 clonotypes in ibrutinib-treated CLL. This table comes from immunoSEQ multiplex PCR, and its TCRdb copy is limited to in-frame clones, with some not included. Among fewer than 300,000 clones listed, roughly three quarters were seen once. Sequencing used PBMCs, obtained at disease progression, from a patient treated with ibrutinib. These receptors all come from a human donor with chronic lymphocytic leukemia.

This clone has just a few counts. The V gene is TRBV10-1, the J gene TRBJ1-2; D unclear. There are 12 residues in the CDR3. CDR1 and CDR2 from the germline V gene are WNHNN and SYGVQD (reference sequence). V was pared by 3 bases and J by 5 bases, with 7 bases between. CDR3 amino acids: CASSDWGYGYTF. The CDR3 region has the DNA TGCGCCAGCAGTGACTGGGGATATGGCTACACCTTC.

This chain uses TRBV7-9 with TRBJ2-5, with D perhaps matching TRBD1 or TRBD2 (6 bases each). In germline, CDR1 is SEHNR, CDR2 FQNEAQ (reference sequence). Trimming took 5 bases from V and 4 from J, leaving 14 bases between them. This CDR3 has 14 amino acids. CDR3 bases: TGTGCCAGCAGCCCCCGGACGGGGGCAGAGACCCAGTACTTC. Its protein product is CASSPRTGAETQYF.

The gene calls are TRBV28 and TRBJ1-1; TRBD1 is a possible D gene (6 bases). CDR1 is MDHEN, CDR2 SYDVKM, per germline. The CDR3 totals 15 residues. With 4 bases removed from V and 4 bases from J, the gap between germline ends came to 16 bases. The CDR3 loop reads CASSYYRVGRTEAFF. Here the CDR3 DNA reads TGTGCCAGCAGTTACTACAGGGTCGGCCGCACTGAAGCTTTCTTT.

This chain uses TRBV29-1 with TRBJ2-5; D gene uncertain. The CDR3 is 15 residues long. Trimming took off 0 bases at V and 1 base at J, with 12 bases between the two ends. Germline V gene data show CDR1 as SQVTM and CDR2 as ANQGSEA. CDR3 nucleotide sequence: TGCAGCGTTGAAGATTTCGGCTTCTTCCAAGAGACCCAGTACTTC. It translates to CSVEDFGFFQETQYF.

The chain joins TRBV28 to TRBJ1-2; D uncertain. The CDR3 is made up of 11 amino acids. The germline CDR1 and CDR2 sequences are MDHEN and SYDVKM. Trimming shortened V by 3 bases and J by 5 bases, and 4 bases separated the two germline ends. Written as DNA, the CDR3 is TGTGCCAGCAGTTTGCAATATGGCTACACCTTC. This translates into CASSLQYGYTF.

This sequence joins TRBV7-9 and TRBJ2-5; the D is unclear. V was trimmed by 1 base and J by 2 bases, leaving 14 bases between them. Germline V gene sequence: CDR1 SEHNR, CDR2 FQNEAQ (reference sequence). The length of the CDR3 is 16 residues. The CDR3 reads CASSLDGRIMQETQYF. The CDR3 nucleotides read TGTGCCAGCAGCTTAGACGGCAGGATTATGCAAGAGACCCAGTACTTC.

For the CDR3, the DNA is TGTGCCAGTAGCCCCCGGGACAGGGGGTGGATGACTAATGAAAAACTGTTTTTT. This encodes CASSPRDRGWMTNEKLFF. The genes are TRBV19 and TRBJ1-4, with 11 bases matching TRBD1. This CDR3 has 18 residues. Germline lookup yields CDR1 LNHDA and CDR2 SQIVND (reference sequence). With V trimmed by 6 bases and J by 2 bases, 11 bases remained unmatched.

The chain combines TRBV11-2 with TRBJ2-7; perhaps D is TRBD1 or TRBD2 (5 bases each). The V end was cut by 5 bases, the J end by 7 bases, with 15 bases between. The CDR3 loop spans 13 amino acids. Germline V gene sequence: CDR1 SGHAT, CDR2 FQNNGV. CDR3 residues: CASSRDGGMEQYF. DNA of the CDR3: TGTGCCAGCAGCCGGGACGGAGGAATGGAGCAGTACTTC.

This chain joins TRBV15 and TRBJ2-7, with 10 positions matching TRBD1. V dropped 0 bases and J dropped 5; count of bases not matched to a gene: 7. Germline V CDR1 and CDR2: LNHNV, YYDKDF (reference sequence). This CDR3 has 16 residues. CDR3 DNA: TGTGCCACCAGCAGAGATTTTGGGACAGGGGTCAACGAGCAGTACTTC. It translates to CATSRDFGTGVNEQYF. The whole variable domain, filled in from reference TRBV15 and TRBJ2-7, reads DAMVIQNPRYQVTQFGKPVTLSCSQTLNHNVMYWYQQKSSQAPKLLFHYYDKDFNNEADTPDNFQSRRPNTSFCFLDIRSPGLGDTAMYLCATSRDFGTGVNEQYFGPGTRLTVT.

The sample holds a few counts of this clone. This chain joins TRBV2 and TRBJ2-4, with 7 bases that match TRBD1. Germline V gene sequence: CDR1 SNHLY, CDR2 FYNNEI. The trim removed 8 bases at V and 5 bases at J, leaving 9 bases unmatched. This CDR3 has 14 residues. CDR3 residues: CASLSRDSQNIQYF. DNA for the CDR3: TGTGCCAGCTTAAGCCGGGACAGTCAAAACATTCAGTACTTC.

This clone was seen a single time. The chain recombines TRBV10-1 with TRBJ2-5; tentatively, D is TRBD2 (5 bases). The CDR3 loop spans 14 amino acids. Trimming removed 3 bases from V and 2 bases from J, with 10 bases in between. Germline V gene sequence: CDR1 WNHNN, CDR2 SYGVQD (reference sequence). The CDR3 loop reads CASSEGGPQETQYF. CDR3 coding DNA: TGCGCCAGCAGTGAAGGCGGGCCTCAAGAGACCCAGTACTTC.

The chain links TRBV19 to TRBJ1-2, with TRBD1 as a possible D gene (5 bases). V was pared by 6 bases and J by 4 bases, with 15 bases between. Per germline, CDR1 LNHDA and CDR2 SQIVND (reference sequence). This CDR3 contains 14 residues. The CDR3 DNA follows: TGTGCCAGTAGACGGGTTCGGGGACCCTATGGCTACACCTTC. Translation: CASRRVRGPYGYTF. The variable domain in full, completed from reference TRBV19 and TRBJ1-2, reads DGGITQSPKYLFRKEGQNVTLSCEQNLNHDAMYWYRQDPGQGLRLIYYSQIVNDFQKGDIAEGYSVSREKKESFPLTVTSAQKNPTAFYLCASRRVRGPYGYTFGSGTRLTVV.

In this sample, this clone turned up once. The chain is built from TRBV5-1 and TRBJ2-4; 8 nucleotides align to TRBD2. CDR3 length: 15 amino acids. V gave up 0 bases and J gave up 9 bases; unmatched junction bases: 8. CDR1 SGHRS and CDR2 YFSETQ come from the germline V gene. In DNA form, the CDR3 reads TGCGCCAGCAGCTTGGATTTTAGCGGGGCCCGCATTCAGTACTTC. Encoded protein: CASSLDFSGARIQYF.

The chain has TRBV18 and TRBJ1-1; TRBD1 matches 9 bases. The CDR3 sequence is 15 residues long. Looked up from germline, CDR1 is KGHSH and CDR2 is LQKENI. Trimming removed 3 bases from V and 1 base from J; junction bases left unmatched: 3. In DNA, the CDR3 is TGTGCCAGCTCACCGGGACAGGGAGCGAACACTGAAGCTTTCTTT. Encoded protein: CASSPGQGANTEAFF.

V is TRBV6-6 and J is TRBJ1-3, with a weak D call TRBD1 (6 bases). The V end was cut by 10 bases, the J end by 0 bases, with 10 bases between. CDR1 is MNHNY and CDR2 is SVGAGI in the germline V gene (reference sequence). The CDR3 sequence is 13 residues long. This CDR3 is CATSGDSGNTIYF. The CDR3 coding sequence is TGTGCCACTTCAGGGGACTCTGGAAACACCATATATTTT.

The gene calls are TRBV18 and TRBJ2-2; the D is unclear. The V end was cut by 5 bases, the J end by 5 bases, with 9 bases between. Germline CDR1 is KGHSH and CDR2 is LQKENI. The CDR3 contains 13 residues. The CDR3 nucleotides read TGTGCCAGCTCAGCGACAACGACCGGGGAGCTGTTTTTT. Translating gives CASSATTTGELFF.

This clone has more than one count but fewer than ten. The genes are TRBV9 and TRBJ2-3; D might be TRBD1 (6 bases). Germline CDR1 reads SGDLS; CDR2 reads YYNGEE. The CDR3 has 14 amino acids. Trimming left V 3 bases short and J 0 bases short, with 8 bases between. CDR3 nucleotide sequence: TGTGCCAGCAGCGGGACAGCTAGCACAGATACGCAGTATTTT. Its protein product is CASSGTASTDTQYF.

This clone turned up a few times. The J gene is TRBJ1-5, the V gene TRBV5-1; a possible D gene is TRBD1 (5 bases). Germline V lookup: CDR1 SGHRS, CDR2 YFSETQ. V lost 2 bases to trimming and J lost 5 bases, with 8 bases between them. The CDR3 has 13 residues. In DNA form, the CDR3 reads TGCGCCAGCAGCTTAGGACAAGATCAGCCCCAGCATTTT. Translation: CASSLGQDQPQHF. The full variable domain, with the rest looked up from reference TRBV5-1 and TRBJ1-5, is KAGVTQTPRYLIKTRGQQVTLSCSPISGHRSVSWYQQTPGQGLQFLFEYFSETQRNKGNFPGRFSGRQFSNSRSEMNVSTLELGDSALYLCASSLGQDQPQHFGDGTRLSIL.

This clone was counted only a few times. The chain has TRBV9 and TRBJ2-2; no clear D. In germline, CDR1 is SGDLS, CDR2 YYNGEE. Trimming removed 1 base at V and 1 base at J, with 8 bases between. The CDR3 is 15 amino acids. The CDR3 region is CASSVRHLNTGELFF. The CDR3 nucleotides read TGTGCCAGCAGCGTACGGCATTTGAACACCGGGGAGCTGTTTTTT.

This clone is a singleton in its sample. The J gene is TRBJ1-1, the V gene TRBV18, with D hard to call. The germline V gene has CDR1 KGHSH and CDR2 LQKENI. This CDR3 is built from 15 residues. The ends were cut back, 3 bases at V and 0 bases at J, with 11 bases in the middle. The CDR3: CASSPIRSMNTEAFF. The CDR3 nucleotides are TGTGCCAGCTCACCTATCAGGAGTATGAACACTGAAGCTTTCTTT.

The chain couples TRBV6-5 to TRBJ1-2; D is possibly TRBD1 (5 bases). V was trimmed by 0 bases and J by 4 bases, leaving 9 bases between them. Germline V gives CDR1 MNHEY, CDR2 SVGAGI. The CDR3 covers 14 residues. The CDR3 region has the DNA TGTGCCAGCAGTTACTCTTACACAGGCTATGGCTACACCTTC. Its translation is CASSYSYTGYGYTF.

The chain links TRBV19 to TRBJ2-3; D not resolved. Germline lookup yields CDR1 LNHDA and CDR2 SQIVND (reference sequence). V gave up 3 bases and J gave up 4 bases, with 5 bases separating them. The CDR3 loop spans 12 amino acids. The CDR3 bases are TGTGCCAGTAGTATTCAGGCAGATACGCAGTATTTT. It specifies CASSIQADTQYF.

The chain has TRBV7-9 and TRBJ2-1; D is uncertain. The CDR3 extends over 12 amino acids. V was shortened by 1 base and J by 6 bases, with 4 bases between the two germline ends. Germline CDR1 and CDR2: SEHNR and FQNEAQ (reference sequence). The CDR3 loop is CASSLVVNEQFF. DNA of the CDR3: TGTGCCAGCAGCTTAGTAGTCAATGAGCAGTTCTTC. The full variable domain, its missing parts supplied by reference TRBV7-9 and TRBJ2-1, is DTGVSQNPRHKITKRGQNVTFRCDPISEHNRLYWYRQTLGQGPEFLTYFQNEAQLEKSRLLSDRFSAERPKGSFSTLEIQRTEQGDSAMYLCASSLVVNEQFFGPGTRLTVL.